The 24 T cell receptor beta chains listed next were all sequenced from one sample in a study of human T cells and chemical hapten exposure. Using its own MiXCR run on the RACE reads, TCRdb lists one record per CDR3 protein. The profile shows a few hundred thousand distinct CDR3 sequences, about 6% of them singletons. The time point denotes: patch test 2, 6 weeks after DPC sensitization. Treatment here: therapeutic diphenylcyclopropenone sensitization with weekly scalp DPC. Sequencing used whole blood, obtained in connection with sensitization to the hapten diphenylcyclopropenone (DPC). Source of these receptors: a woman between 18 and 30 years old with alopecia areata. Some clones in this sample may be carry-over from other donors' samples.

The J gene is TRBJ2-3, the V gene TRBV24-1, with D possibly being TRBD1 (5 bases). V was cut by 4 bases and J by 2 bases, with 12 bases left in between. CDR1 KGHDR and CDR2 SFDVKD come from the germline V gene. The CDR3 totals 15 residues. The CDR3 DNA is TGTGCCACCAGTGAAAAAGGGGTAATCACAGATACGCAGTATTTT. Its translation is CATSEKGVITDTQYF.

This clonotype was found a few times. This rearrangement joins TRBV6-5 to TRBJ1-6; D possibly corresponds to TRBD1 (5 bases). Germline V gene lookup returns CDR1 MNHEY and CDR2 SVGAGI. Trimming pared 6 bases from V and 2 bases from J, leaving 14 bases between. The CDR3 is 16 amino acids. The chain's CDR3 is CASRTKRGTYNSPLHF. The CDR3 DNA follows: TGTGCCAGCAGGACGAAGCGGGGCACCTATAATTCACCCCTCCACTTT.

This clonotype was found a few times. The rearrangement joins TRBV20-1 to TRBJ2-2, with TRBD2 as a possible D gene (7 bases). The CDR3 is 15 amino acids. CDR1 is DFQATT and CDR2 is SNEGSKA in the germline V gene (reference sequence). V lost 0 bases and J lost 3, with 11 bases in between. This CDR3 is CSARDRGAYTGELFF. CDR3 DNA sequence: TGCAGTGCTAGAGACCGGGGGGCCTACACCGGGGAGCTGTTTTTT.

The chain joins TRBV5-1 to TRBJ1-1; D is undetermined. Trimming left V 3 bases short and J 4 bases short, with 19 bases between. From germline, CDR1 is SGHRS and CDR2 YFSETQ. The CDR3 runs to 16 residues. CDR3 region: CASSYGTVFGSTEAFF. In DNA form, the CDR3 reads TGCGCCAGCAGCTACGGTACGGTTTTCGGGAGCACTGAAGCTTTCTTT.

The sample holds a few counts of this clonotype. This sequence joins TRBV27 and TRBJ1-6; D gene unclear. Trimming removed 5 bases at V and 11 bases at J, with 16 bases between. CDR1 is MNHEY, CDR2 SMNVEV, per germline (reference sequence). The CDR3 is 14 amino acids. CDR3 region: CASSLGPSRAPLHF. CDR3 sequence (DNA): TGTGCCAGCAGTCTAGGACCGAGTAGAGCACCCCTCCACTTT.

This clonotype appeared many times. The chain recombines TRBV5-1 with TRBJ2-3, with 9 bases aligning to TRBD2. Losses at the gene ends were 4 bases for V and 0 bases for J; bases not matched to a gene: 6. Germline V gene sequence: CDR1 SGHRS, CDR2 YFSETQ. CDR3 length: 16 residues. The CDR3, as DNA: TGCGCCAGCAGCCCAATGAGCGGGGGGAGCACAGATACGCAGTATTTT. This gives the protein CASSPMSGGSTDTQYF.

The chain couples TRBV6-2 or TRBV6-3 to TRBJ2-5; 8 bases fit TRBD2. CDR1 and CDR2 from the germline V gene are MNHEY and SVGEGT. The CDR3 consists of 16 residues. V shed 4 bases and J 0 bases; nucleotides not matched to a gene: 7. The CDR3 DNA follows: TGTGCCAGCAGTTCGCCCATAGCGGGACACCAAGAGACCCAGTACTTC. Translation gives CASSSPIAGHQETQYF.

The chain combines TRBV12-3 or TRBV12-4 with TRBJ2-2, with unresolved D. This CDR3 has 16 residues. With 2 bases removed from V and 1 base from J, the gap between germline ends came to 11 bases. This chain's CDR3 is CASSLRFPVNTGELFF. CDR3 sequence (DNA): TGTGCCAGCAGTTTAAGGTTCCCAGTGAACACCGGGGAGCTGTTTTTT.

This clonotype was picked up many times. A junction end diverges from the germline sequence, so it may reflect a read error. The rearrangement joins TRBV7-7 to TRBJ2-1; no clear D gene. The CDR3 contains 14 residues. From germline, CDR1 is SSHAT and CDR2 FNYEAQ (reference sequence). CDR3 amino acids: CASSFSPKSNEQFF. The DNA of the CDR3 is TGTGCTAGCAGCTTCAGCCCGAAGAGCAATGAGCAGTTCTTC.

This clonotype was seen at least ten times. The rearrangement uses TRBV20-1 and TRBJ1-4; D remains ambiguous. With 0 bases removed from V and 7 bases from J, the gap between germline ends came to 9 bases. Per germline, CDR1 DFQATT and CDR2 SNEGSKA (reference sequence). The CDR3 is 13 residues long. CDR3: CSARDRPSEKLFF. CDR3 sequence (DNA): TGCAGTGCTAGAGATCGGCCGAGTGAAAAACTGTTTTTT.

This chain links TRBV6-1 with TRBJ2-3; D may be TRBD1 (7 bases). The germline V and J ends were trimmed by 1 base and 1 base, with 12 bases remaining between them. Per the germline V gene, CDR1 is MNHNS and CDR2 is SASEGT. CDR3 length equals 16 residues. The CDR3 reads CASSEVRGAGTDTQYF. Written as DNA, the CDR3 is TGTGCCAGCAGTGAAGTCAGGGGGGCTGGCACAGATACGCAGTATTTT.

This clonotype turned up a few times. The chain joins TRBV5-6 to TRBJ2-6, with a possible D match to TRBD2 (5 bases). CDR3 size: 16 residues. Germline V lookup: CDR1 SGHDT, CDR2 YYEEEE. V was shortened by 4 bases and J by 1 base, with 12 bases between the two germline ends. For the CDR3, the DNA is TGTGCCAGCAGCAAAAGGACGGGATCTGGGGCCAACGTCCTGACTTTC. This translates into CASSKRTGSGANVLTF.

This clonotype was seen many times. V is TRBV5-5 and J is TRBJ1-2; the D gene is possibly TRBD1 (5 bases). Trimming removed 0 bases from V and 2 bases from J, with 11 bases in between. In germline, CDR1 is SGHKS, CDR2 YYEKEE (reference sequence). The CDR3 extends over 15 amino acids. The CDR3 region is CASSLAPTENYGYTF. In DNA form, the CDR3 reads TGTGCCAGCAGCTTGGCTCCGACAGAAAACTATGGCTACACCTTC.

This clonotype was detected only a few times. The chain carries TRBV20-1 and TRBJ2-3; D not resolved. The CDR3 contains 14 residues. With 0 bases removed from V and 0 bases from J, the gap between germline ends came to 7 bases. Germline CDR1 DFQATT, CDR2 SNEGSKA (reference sequence). The CDR3 sequence: CSARDGDSTDTQYF. The CDR3 coding sequence is TGCAGTGCTAGAGATGGAGACAGCACAGATACGCAGTATTTT.

This clonotype was counted only a few times. CDR3 sequence reads: CASNIGPNSEAFF. CDR3 nucleotides: TGTGCCAGCAATATCGGCCCCAATTCTGAAGCTTTCTTT. The chain links TRBV6-2 or TRBV6-3 to TRBJ1-1; the D is unclear. The CDR3 is 13 amino acids. Trimming removed 7 bases at V and 6 bases at J, with 15 bases between. Germline CDR1 is MNHEY and CDR2 is SVGEGT.

This clonotype was seen only a few times. This chain links TRBV6-6 with TRBJ1-1, with 7 nucleotides matching TRBD1. V was clipped by 6 bases and J by 8 bases; unmatched bases: 6. The CDR3 sequence is 12 residues long. Germline lookup yields CDR1 MNHNY and CDR2 SVGAGI (reference sequence). The CDR3 here is CASSYGTDEAFF. CDR3 nucleotides: TGTGCCAGCAGCTACGGGACAGACGAAGCTTTCTTT.

This clonotype has a count of ten or more. The V gene is TRBV3-1, the J gene TRBJ1-5, with D unclear. Germline V gene data show CDR1 as LGHDT and CDR2 as YNNKEL (reference sequence). V lost 1 base, J lost 3 bases, and 10 bases lay in between. The CDR3 is 15 amino acids. The CDR3 bases are TGTGCCAGCAGCCAAGCTGGGCCCCTCAATCAGCCCCAGCATTTT. Translating gives CASSQAGPLNQPQHF.

The chain recombines TRBV12-3 or TRBV12-4 with TRBJ2-2; D might be TRBD2 (5 bases). The CDR3 runs to 17 residues. The germline V and J ends were trimmed by 7 bases and 2 bases, with 20 bases remaining between them. The CDR3 loop reads CASTRGLPDTNTGELFF. The CDR3 nucleotides read TGTGCCAGCACCCGAGGGCTGCCTGATACTAACACCGGGGAGCTGTTTTTT.

This clonotype was observed once. The V gene is TRBV28, the J gene TRBJ2-3; D is unresolved. Germline V CDR1 and CDR2: MDHEN, SYDVKM. Deletions cut 2 bases from V and 2 bases from J, with 5 bases between. The CDR3 has 13 residues. The CDR3 DNA is TGTGCCAGCAGTTTACTCCACACAGATACGCAGTATTTT. Translated, it gives CASSLLHTDTQYF.

At least ten counts were recorded for this clonotype. The V and J genes are TRBV29-1 and TRBJ2-4, with D perhaps being TRBD1 or TRBD2 (6 bases each). Trimming cost V 3 bases and J 15 bases, with 15 bases left between them. CDR3 length: 11 amino acids. Germline loops: CDR1 SQVTM, CDR2 ANQGSEA. CDR3 nucleotides: TGCAGCGTTGAGGACGGGGGCGGTCGGTACTTC. It codes for CSVEDGGGRYF.

This clonotype has ten or more counts. The V gene is TRBV29-1, the J gene TRBJ2-3; 8 nucleotides align to TRBD1. This CDR3 region has 14 residues. The trim removed 3 bases at V and 1 base at J, leaving 3 bases unmatched. Germline CDR1 is SQVTM and CDR2 is ANQGSEA. The CDR3 DNA follows: TGCAGCGTTGATGTGGACAGGGGCACAGATACGCAGTATTTT. This encodes CSVDVDRGTDTQYF.

The rearrangement uses TRBV20-1 and TRBJ1-4; 7 positions agree with TRBD1. Trimming cost V 5 bases and J 7 bases; bases outside gene matches: 7. Germline-derived CDR1 and CDR2 are DFQATT and SNEGSKA (reference sequence). The CDR3 is 13 amino acids. Written as DNA, the CDR3 is TGCAGTGCTTCTCCGGGACAGAGTGAAAAACTGTTTTTT. Residues: CSASPGQSEKLFF.

This clonotype was observed many times. This chain connects TRBV18 to TRBJ1-5; D uncertain. This CDR3 is 14 amino acids long. Germline loops: CDR1 KGHSH, CDR2 LQKENI. V gave up 2 bases and J gave up 4 bases, with 9 bases separating them. This chain's CDR3 is CASSPETGNQPQHF. The CDR3 nucleotides are TGTGCCAGCTCACCAGAGACGGGGAATCAGCCCCAGCATTTT.

This clonotype has a handful of counts. This chain links TRBV5-1 with TRBJ2-3; possibly TRBD2 for D (5 bases). The CDR3 runs to 14 residues. CDR1 and CDR2 (germline): SGHRS, YFSETQ. V lost 3 bases and J lost 3, with 11 bases in between. The CDR3 loop reads CASSWGEVTDTQYF. The CDR3, as DNA: TGCGCCAGCAGCTGGGGAGAAGTAACAGATACGCAGTATTTT.